This entry concerns a single TCR beta chain. Antigen specificity is unknown. Healthy donors constituted the control group, matched for age and sex. The data stem from a study of CD8 T cells in Susac syndrome. RNA totalling about 0.5 to 1 ug underwent reverse transcription with random hexamers. The amplification used immunoSEQ multiplex PCR on TCR beta CDR3; it spanned 54 Vbeta and 13 Jbeta. One entry per CDR3 protein results from TCRdb running MiXCR on the immunoSEQ multiplex PCR reads. The sample includes 150,000 to 200,000 distinct CDR3 sequences, approximately 96% of them seen just once. Germline CDR1 LGHNT, CDR2 FRNRAP. Losses at the gene ends were 4 bases for V and 1 base for J; bases not matched to a gene: 4. This CDR3 has 16 residues. Findings of the study overall: The authors acknowledged that their TCR sequencing and HLA analysis involved a relatively small number of individuals.

This TCR came from a human donor in good health. The rearrangement uses TRBV12-5 and TRBJ2-2; 9 nucleotides match TRBD2. The sample was CD4+ T cells from PBMCs. The DNA for the CDR3 is TGTGCTAGTGGTTCTATAGCGGGGGAGAACACCGGGGAGCTGTTTTTT. As protein: CASGSIAGENTGELFF.